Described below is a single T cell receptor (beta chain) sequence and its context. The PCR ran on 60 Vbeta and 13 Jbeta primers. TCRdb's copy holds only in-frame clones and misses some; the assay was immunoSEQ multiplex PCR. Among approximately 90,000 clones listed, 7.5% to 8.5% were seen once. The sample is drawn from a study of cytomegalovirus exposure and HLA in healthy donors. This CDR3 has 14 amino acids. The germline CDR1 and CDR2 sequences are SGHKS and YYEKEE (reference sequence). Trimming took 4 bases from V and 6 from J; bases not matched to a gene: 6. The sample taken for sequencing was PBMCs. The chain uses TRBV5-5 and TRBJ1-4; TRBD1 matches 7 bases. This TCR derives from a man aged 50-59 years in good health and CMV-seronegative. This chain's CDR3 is CASSPGRGHEKLFF. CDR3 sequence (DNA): TGTGCCAGCAGCCCCGGGAGGGGGCATGAAAAACTGTTTTTT. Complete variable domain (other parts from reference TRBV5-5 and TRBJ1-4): DAGVTQSPTHLIKTRGQQVTLRCSPISGHKSVSWYQQVLGQGPQFIFQYYEKEERGRGNFPDRFSARQFPNYSSELNVNALLLGDSALYLCASSPGRGHEKLFFGSGTQLSVL.